The rows below give T cell receptor beta chains drawn from one sample of a study of T cell repertoires in cytomegalovirus infection. TCRdb fed the reads into MiXCR, producing one record per CDR3 protein. The sample lists about 740,000 distinct CDR3 sequences, roughly 36% occurring once. Their target antigens are unknown. The specimen comprised cultured PBMCs, sampled from culture after CMV antigen stimulation. The receptors stem from a human donor in good health (CMV status not recorded). Some clones in this sample may be carry-over from other donors' samples. The CDR3 runs from the conserved cysteine through the conserved F or W. Fields, in order: D gene, J gene, V gene, clone size, CDR3 protein, CDR3 DNA. The D gene is left open where the match is weak. Where a row states a size, it is once, few, many or the class of an expanded clone; other rows omit it.

d_call: TRBD1; j_call: TRBJ1-1; v_call: TRBV12-3/TRBV12-4; clone_size: NA; cdr3_aa: CASSFRGQDEAFF; cdr3_nt: TGTGCCAGCAGTTTTAGGGGGCAGGATGAAGCTTTCTTT
d_call: NA; j_call: TRBJ2-7; v_call: TRBV5-4; clone_size: NA; cdr3_aa: CASSLGSTLEEQYF; cdr3_nt: TGTGCCAGCAGCTTGGGGTCTACCCTCGAGGAGCAGTACTTC
d_call: TRBD2; j_call: TRBJ2-7; v_call: TRBV7-2; clone_size: NA; cdr3_aa: CASSLMSSGLYEQYF; cdr3_nt: TGTGCCAGCAGCTTAATGTCTAGCGGACTCTACGAGCAGTACTTC
d_call: NA; j_call: TRBJ1-1; v_call: TRBV7-9; clone_size: NA; cdr3_aa: CASSSRTAFF; cdr3_nt: TGTGCCAGCAGCTCCCGGACGGCTTTCTTT
d_call: NA; j_call: TRBJ2-7; v_call: TRBV7-6; clone_size: few; cdr3_aa: CASSLAWGQGNEQYF; cdr3_nt: TGTGCCAGCAGCTTAGCTTGGGGACAAGGTAACGAGCAGTACTTC
d_call: TRBD2; j_call: TRBJ2-1; v_call: TRBV20-1; clone_size: few; cdr3_aa: CSARLVGTSGGAASYNEQFF; cdr3_nt: TGCAGTGCTAGACTGGTGGGGACTAGCGGGGGGGCAGCCTCCTACAATGAGCAGTTCTTC
d_call: NA; j_call: TRBJ2-5; v_call: TRBV6-1; clone_size: NA; cdr3_aa: CASFHPIQETQYF; cdr3_nt: TGTGCCAGTTTCCATCCCATCCAAGAGACCCAGTACTTC
d_call: NA; j_call: TRBJ1-1; v_call: TRBV20-1; clone_size: few; cdr3_aa: CSARKQGNTEAFF; cdr3_nt: TGCAGTGCTAGGAAACAGGGGAACACTGAAGCTTTCTTT
d_call: NA; j_call: TRBJ2-5; v_call: TRBV6-8; clone_size: few; cdr3_aa: CASSPPRGESETQYF; cdr3_nt: TGTGCCAGCAGTCCCCCCAGGGGAGAAAGCGAGACCCAGTACTTC
d_call: TRBD1; j_call: TRBJ2-5; v_call: TRBV7-9; clone_size: few; cdr3_aa: CASSLTSGGEETQYF; cdr3_nt: TGTGCCAGCAGCTTAACCTCAGGGGGTGAGGAGACCCAGTACTTC
d_call: NA; j_call: TRBJ2-7; v_call: TRBV2; clone_size: NA; cdr3_aa: CASMGRNYEQYF; cdr3_nt: TGTGCCAGCATGGGGAGGAACTACGAGCAGTACTTC
d_call: TRBD2; j_call: TRBJ2-3; v_call: TRBV7-2; clone_size: few; cdr3_aa: CASSLVSGGAGTDTQYF; cdr3_nt: TGTGCCAGCAGCTTAGTTAGCGGGGGGGCCGGCACAGATACGCAGTATTTT
d_call: NA; j_call: TRBJ2-5; v_call: TRBV4-1; clone_size: few; cdr3_aa: CATSWDWEETQYF; cdr3_nt: TGCGCCACCTCGTGGGACTGGGAAGAGACCCAGTACTTC
d_call: NA; j_call: TRBJ2-7; v_call: TRBV7-2; clone_size: NA; cdr3_aa: CASSLKWWEAPYEQYF; cdr3_nt: TGTGCCAGCAGCTTAAAGTGGTGGGAGGCACCCTACGAGCAGTACTTC
d_call: TRBD2; j_call: TRBJ2-3; v_call: TRBV7-2; clone_size: many; cdr3_aa: CASSLGIAGETTDTQYF; cdr3_nt: TGTGCCAGCAGCTTAGGGATAGCGGGAGAAACCACAGATACGCAGTATTTT
d_call: NA; j_call: TRBJ2-7; v_call: TRBV10-3; clone_size: NA; cdr3_aa: CATTSGSTYEQYF; cdr3_nt: TGTGCCACCACTTCAGGGAGCACCTACGAGCAGTACTTC
d_call: NA; j_call: TRBJ1-5; v_call: TRBV7-2; clone_size: few; cdr3_aa: CASSRRGQINQPQHF; cdr3_nt: TGTGCCAGCAGCCGCCGGGGGCAGATAAATCAGCCCCAGCATTTT
d_call: NA; j_call: TRBJ2-6; v_call: TRBV20-1; clone_size: once; cdr3_aa: CSARDPQGESIAGANVLTF; cdr3_nt: TGCAGTGCTAGGGATCCTCAGGGAGAATCAATCGCTGGGGCCAACGTCCTGACTTTC
d_call: NA; j_call: TRBJ1-4; v_call: TRBV20-1; clone_size: NA; cdr3_aa: CSAPEEPSNEKLFF; cdr3_nt: TGCAGTGCTCCAGAGGAACCGTCTAATGAAAAACTGTTTTTT
d_call: NA; j_call: TRBJ2-5; v_call: TRBV7-2; clone_size: many; cdr3_aa: CASSRAWGQGETQYF; cdr3_nt: TGTGCCAGCAGCCGAGCATGGGGGCAGGGCGAGACCCAGTACTTC
d_call: NA; j_call: TRBJ1-1; v_call: TRBV7-9; clone_size: many; cdr3_aa: CASSLPKGASTEAFF; cdr3_nt: TGTGCCAGCAGCTTACCCAAAGGGGCTTCCACTGAAGCTTTCTTT
d_call: NA; j_call: TRBJ1-2; v_call: TRBV7-2; clone_size: many; cdr3_aa: CASSVREGKYGYTF; cdr3_nt: TGTGCCAGCAGCGTCAGGGAGGGGAAATATGGCTACACCTTC
d_call: TRBD2; j_call: TRBJ2-3; v_call: TRBV11-1; clone_size: NA; cdr3_aa: CASTKNKASGGADTQYF; cdr3_nt: TGTGCCAGCACCAAAAATAAAGCTAGCGGGGGTGCAGATACGCAGTATTTT
d_call: TRBD2; j_call: TRBJ2-1; v_call: TRBV7-2; clone_size: many; cdr3_aa: CASSLTREGYNEQFF; cdr3_nt: TGTGCCAGCAGCTTAACGCGGGAGGGATACAATGAGCAGTTCTTC
d_call: NA; j_call: TRBJ1-2; v_call: TRBV18; clone_size: NA; cdr3_aa: CASSALLREDGYTF; cdr3_nt: TGTGCCAGCTCCGCGCTTTTGAGGGAGGATGGCTACACCTTC
d_call: TRBD1; j_call: TRBJ2-5; v_call: TRBV6-5; clone_size: few; cdr3_aa: CASSNGQGLETQYF; cdr3_nt: TGTGCCAGCAGTAATGGACAGGGGCTGGAGACCCAGTACTTC
d_call: NA; j_call: TRBJ2-7; v_call: TRBV6-1; clone_size: few; cdr3_aa: CASLTILGVLYEQYF; cdr3_nt: TGTGCCAGCCTTACCATACTAGGGGTACTCTACGAGCAGTACTTC
d_call: NA; j_call: TRBJ1-4; v_call: TRBV7-2; clone_size: many; cdr3_aa: CASSFGGANEKLFF; cdr3_nt: TGTGCCAGCAGCTTCGGGGGTGCTAATGAAAAACTGTTTTTT
d_call: TRBD2; j_call: TRBJ2-7; v_call: TRBV7-2; clone_size: few; cdr3_aa: CASSFSGTSLYEQYF; cdr3_nt: TGTGCCAGCAGCTTCTCCGGGACTAGCCTCTACGAGCAGTACTTC
d_call: TRBD1; j_call: TRBJ2-5; v_call: TRBV23-1; clone_size: NA; cdr3_aa: CASSQPPGQEEKETQYF; cdr3_nt: TGCGCCAGCAGTCAACCCCCGGGACAGGAAGAAAAAGAGACCCAGTACTTC
d_call: NA; j_call: TRBJ1-2; v_call: TRBV6-1; clone_size: NA; cdr3_aa: CASSEAWAGGYTF; cdr3_nt: TGTGCCAGCAGTGAAGCGTGGGCCGGCGGCTACACCTTC
d_call: TRBD1; j_call: TRBJ2-7; v_call: TRBV6-5; clone_size: NA; cdr3_aa: CASRTTGGSGYEQYF; cdr3_nt: TGTGCCAGCAGGACCACAGGGGGATCGGGGTACGAGCAGTACTTC
d_call: NA; j_call: TRBJ2-7; v_call: TRBV6-6; clone_size: NA; cdr3_aa: CASRRTSRYEQYF; cdr3_nt: TGTGCCAGCAGGCGCACTAGCCGCTACGAGCAGTACTTC
d_call: NA; j_call: TRBJ1-1; v_call: TRBV7-9; clone_size: few; cdr3_aa: CASSTVPITEAFF; cdr3_nt: TGTGCCAGCAGCACCGTCCCCATAACTGAAGCTTTCTTT
d_call: TRBD2; j_call: TRBJ2-7; v_call: TRBV7-2; clone_size: many; cdr3_aa: CASSSGTSGSRGAYEQYF; cdr3_nt: TGTGCCAGCAGCTCCGGGACTAGCGGGAGCCGGGGGGCCTACGAGCAGTACTTC
d_call: NA; j_call: TRBJ1-3; v_call: TRBV30; clone_size: NA; cdr3_aa: CAWITSGNTIYF; cdr3_nt: TGTGCCTGGATAACCTCTGGAAACACCATATATTTT
d_call: TRBD1; j_call: TRBJ2-1; v_call: TRBV27; clone_size: NA; cdr3_aa: CASGRGTAEQFF; cdr3_nt: TGTGCCAGCGGACGAGGGACAGCTGAGCAGTTCTTC
d_call: NA; j_call: TRBJ1-4; v_call: TRBV29-1; clone_size: NA; cdr3_aa: CSVRQPLNEKLFF; cdr3_nt: TGCAGCGTCCGACAGCCCCTTAATGAAAAACTGTTTTTT
d_call: NA; j_call: TRBJ1-1; v_call: TRBV7-2; clone_size: few; cdr3_aa: CASSPRIEAFF; cdr3_nt: TGTGCCAGCAGCCCGCGTATTGAAGCTTTCTTT
d_call: TRBD1; j_call: TRBJ1-1; v_call: TRBV6-2/TRBV6-3; clone_size: NA; cdr3_aa: CASSRPTGMNTEAFF; cdr3_nt: TGTGCCAGCAGTCGACCGACAGGGATGAACACTGAAGCTTTCTTT
d_call: NA; j_call: TRBJ2-5; v_call: TRBV7-4; clone_size: NA; cdr3_aa: CASSLLRKTQYF; cdr3_nt: TGTGCCAGCAGCTTATTAAGGAAGACCCAGTACTTC
d_call: NA; j_call: TRBJ1-1; v_call: TRBV4-1; clone_size: NA; cdr3_aa: CASSQAGGWNTEAFF; cdr3_nt: TGCGCCAGCAGCCAAGCCGGGGGGTGGAACACTGAAGCTTTCTTT
d_call: TRBD1; j_call: TRBJ2-1; v_call: TRBV15; clone_size: few; cdr3_aa: CATSRDRGRLSYNEQFF; cdr3_nt: TGTGCCACCAGCCGGGACAGGGGGCGGTTGTCCTACAATGAGCAGTTCTTC
d_call: NA; j_call: TRBJ2-1; v_call: TRBV20-1; clone_size: NA; cdr3_aa: CSARGGEASGFYNEQFF; cdr3_nt: TGCAGTGCTAGAGGTGGGGAGGCCAGTGGGTTCTACAATGAGCAGTTCTTC
d_call: TRBD1; j_call: TRBJ2-5; v_call: TRBV28; clone_size: few; cdr3_aa: CASSTTGGVETQYF; cdr3_nt: TGTGCCAGCAGTACTACAGGGGGCGTAGAGACCCAGTACTTC
d_call: NA; j_call: TRBJ1-5; v_call: TRBV7-2; clone_size: few; cdr3_aa: CASSGVGEQPQHF; cdr3_nt: TGTGCCAGCAGCGGGGTGGGGGAACAGCCCCAGCATTTT
d_call: NA; j_call: TRBJ2-7; v_call: TRBV12-3/TRBV12-4; clone_size: NA; cdr3_aa: CASSLGGDGPYEQYF; cdr3_nt: TGTGCCAGCAGTTTAGGAGGCGATGGGCCCTACGAGCAGTACTTC
d_call: TRBD1; j_call: TRBJ2-5; v_call: TRBV7-2; clone_size: many; cdr3_aa: CASSPRDSFEETQYF; cdr3_nt: TGTGCCAGCAGCCCAAGGGACAGCTTCGAGGAGACCCAGTACTTC
d_call: NA; j_call: TRBJ1-5; v_call: TRBV5-6; clone_size: few; cdr3_aa: CASSLISSNQPQHF; cdr3_nt: TGTGCCAGCAGCTTAATTTCTAGCAATCAGCCCCAGCATTTT
d_call: NA; j_call: TRBJ1-1; v_call: TRBV15; clone_size: NA; cdr3_aa: CATSSPRHRTEAFF; cdr3_nt: TGTGCCACCAGCAGCCCCAGACACAGAACTGAAGCTTTCTTT
d_call: TRBD1; j_call: TRBJ2-5; v_call: TRBV5-5; clone_size: NA; cdr3_aa: CASSLFGTGGFSGVETQYF; cdr3_nt: TGTGCCAGCAGCTTGTTCGGGACAGGGGGCTTCTCCGGGGTGGAGACCCAGTACTTC
d_call: NA; j_call: TRBJ2-7; v_call: TRBV11-3; clone_size: few; cdr3_aa: CASSLDPLGRLSAYEQYF; cdr3_nt: TGTGCCAGCAGCTTAGATCCTCTTGGGAGGCTTAGTGCCTACGAGCAGTACTTC
d_call: TRBD1; j_call: TRBJ2-3; v_call: TRBV4-1; clone_size: NA; cdr3_aa: CASSVRTGSQDTQYF; cdr3_nt: TGCGCCAGCAGCGTCAGGACAGGGTCGCAAGATACGCAGTATTTT
d_call: NA; j_call: TRBJ2-7; v_call: TRBV6-5; clone_size: few; cdr3_aa: CASSYRELAYEQYF; cdr3_nt: TGTGCCAGCAGTTATCGTGAGCTAGCCTACGAGCAGTACTTC
d_call: TRBD1; j_call: TRBJ2-7; v_call: TRBV7-2; clone_size: NA; cdr3_aa: CASSKDRGRYEQYF; cdr3_nt: TGTGCCAGCAGCAAGGACAGGGGGCGGTACGAGCAGTACTTC
d_call: NA; j_call: TRBJ2-3; v_call: TRBV29-1; clone_size: NA; cdr3_aa: CSVRPGSDTQYF; cdr3_nt: TGCAGCGTACGCCCAGGGTCAGATACGCAGTATTTT
d_call: NA; j_call: TRBJ2-5; v_call: TRBV4-3; clone_size: NA; cdr3_aa: CASSARQRRWGETQYF; cdr3_nt: TGCGCCAGCAGCGCTCGACAGCGTCGATGGGGAGAGACCCAGTACTTC
d_call: TRBD1; j_call: TRBJ2-1; v_call: TRBV10-3; clone_size: NA; cdr3_aa: CAIRPDRGRYNEQFF; cdr3_nt: TGTGCCATCAGACCGGACAGGGGGCGTTACAATGAGCAGTTCTTC
d_call: TRBD1; j_call: TRBJ2-7; v_call: TRBV11-1; clone_size: NA; cdr3_aa: CASSFPAGGSYEQYF; cdr3_nt: TGTGCCAGCAGCTTCCCCGCAGGGGGCTCCTACGAGCAGTACTTC